This T cell receptor beta chain is drawn from a study of regulatory T cells in long-lasting Graves disease. Broader study findings: Relative to newly diagnosed Graves' patients, persistent ones had lower TCR diversity.

Regarding this clonotype: Its matching antigen is unknown.

The sample's time point: persistent/refractory GD, antithyroid drugs over 5 years with positive TRAb. With RNA extracted from PBMCs as input, the TCR library was made. The V and J ends lost 2 bases and 10 bases, in that order; junction bases with no gene match: 2. The CDR3 is 14 amino acids. CDR1 SGHTA and CDR2 FQGNSA come from the germline V gene. Both iRepertoire HTBI primers and Arm-PCR of CDR3 regions were used to build the TCR beta libraries. TCRdb independently ran MiXCR on the multiplex PCR reads; one entry per CDR3 protein. In the table there are hundreds of thousands of distinct CDR3 sequences, around a fifth of which are singletons.

The rearrangement links TRBV7-2 to TRBJ1-6; 10 bases map to TRBD1. This specimen was peripheral blood mononuclear cells (PBMCs), taken when the disease was refractory, from a patient treated with antithyroid drugs. The source is a female donor with Graves disease. CDR3 nucleotides: TGTGCCAGCAGCTTAAGGGACAGGGGATCACCCCTCCACTTT. Amino acid sequence: CASSLRDRGSPLHF.